This T cell receptor beta chain stems from a study of blood T cell repertoires in COVID-19 (TCRdb year 2020). For context, the study as a whole: Samples covering the acute and convalescent phases of COVID-19 were provided by collaborators in the United States, Italy and Spain. The prospective study material was composed of cDNA or gDNA derived from T cells, B-cell-depleted T cells, or PBMCs. The sample metadata nearly always contained a de-identified subject ID, COVID-19 status, age in years and sex. The samples were drawn from two sources: the first 160 participants of the ongoing ImmuneRACE study, and 1,254 subjects contributed by 6 global collaborators. The repertoires were released in a freely available public database meant as a resource for research on the immune response to SARS-CoV-2. Deeply sampled blood TCRbeta repertoires from subjects exposed to, actively infected with, or recovered from COVID-19 were included in the dataset. Where available, HLA class I and class II types were taken from metadata supplied by the sample provider and were not determined by assay-based typing. Overall study outcomes, separate from this receptor: The amount of clinical and demographic metadata varied by source and participant and was provided uncurated.

Collaborating institutions collected whole blood in K2EDTA tubes following their own protocols. For TCRbeta analysis, collaborators shipped samples in one of three forms: frozen whole blood, isolated PBMCs, or DNA extracted from either of those sample types. For this clone: What this receptor recognizes is not known. Nothing much larger sits one base from this clone, and base qualities are not available.

TCRbeta CDR3 regions were amplified from genomic DNA using the immunoSEQ Assay, a bias-controlled multiplex PCR. Turning to the authors' computational methods: Within the assay, amplification of reference gene primers was used to estimate how many nucleated cells each sample contained. To quantify the absolute abundance of each unique TCRbeta CDR3 rearrangement, sequence reads were collapsed and filtered. For each sample, productive Simpson clonality was calculated as the square root of Simpson's diversity index across productive rearrangements. In its TCRdb copy, this immuneACCESS table keeps in-frame sequences only and misses some clones. Where compared with another copy, unresolved V genes explain less than half of these, and the others have no known cause. That table supplies the V and J calls and clone size; D and trimming were determined from the DNA. The table for this sample lists about 270,000 clones; roughly 86% of them were counted only once. The top ten hold approximately 2.3% of the sample.

The CDR3 has 15 amino acids, counting the end cysteine and phenylalanine. Left in the record is the CDR3 DNA by itself, 45 bases read in frame from the first base. According to the germline V gene, CDR1 reads MDHEN and CDR2 reads SYDVKM. Trimming takes 6 bases from V and 2 bases from J, and the germline ends sit 16 bases apart. The rearrangement combines TRBV28 with TRBJ1-1; the D gene is perhaps TRBD1, from 6 matching bases. Sequencing was done on a sample of peripheral blood. The receptor comes from a woman aged 45 to 65 with acute or convalescent COVID-19. At the DNA level, the sequence is TGTGCCAGCAGCTGGGCAGGGGTAGAAAACACTGAAGCTTTCTTT. Translated, this is CASSWAGVENTEAFF.